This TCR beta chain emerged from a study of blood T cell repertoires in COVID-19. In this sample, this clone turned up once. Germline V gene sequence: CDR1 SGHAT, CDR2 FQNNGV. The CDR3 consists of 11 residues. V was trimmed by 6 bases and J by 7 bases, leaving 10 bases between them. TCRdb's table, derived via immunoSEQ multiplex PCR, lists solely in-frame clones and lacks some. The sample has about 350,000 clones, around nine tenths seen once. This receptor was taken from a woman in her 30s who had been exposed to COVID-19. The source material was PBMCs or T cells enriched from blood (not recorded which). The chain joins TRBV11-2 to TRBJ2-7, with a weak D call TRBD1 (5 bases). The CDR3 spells CASRQGVEQYF. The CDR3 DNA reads TGTGCCAGCAGGCAAGGGGTAGAGCAGTACTTC.